The clone carrying this TCR beta chain was observed at least ten times. Trimming took off 5 bases at V and 3 bases at J, with 10 bases between the two ends. The length of the CDR3 is 13 residues. Time point described: newly diagnosed GD, antithyroid drugs for less than 3 months. Extracted PBMC RNA gave rise to the TCR library. Graves' disease diagnoses followed American Thyroid Association guidelines. Patients hailed from an endocrinology department in Xi'an, China. The data were taken from a study of regulatory T cells in long-lasting Graves disease. Arm-PCR of CDR3 regions and iRepertoire HTBI primers were used to build TCR beta libraries. One entry per CDR3 protein results from TCRdb running MiXCR on the multiplex PCR reads. The data show 530,000 or so distinct CDR3 sequences, approximately 15% seen once. The same data also went into a second study, on T cells in Graves' hyperthyroidism and ophthalmopathy. That publication notes: Before onset, ophthalmopathy was predicted by the model a median around 6.5 months earlier.

V gene TRBV12-3 or TRBV12-4 combines with J gene TRBJ2-5, with D maybe TRBD1 (6 bases). Sequences were derived from peripheral blood mononuclear cells (PBMCs), sampled at new diagnosis, from a patient treated with antithyroid drugs. The clonotype comes from a man under 40 with Graves disease. CDR3 DNA sequence: TGTGCCAGCAGTCTTTGGACAGAAGAGACCCAGTACTTC. This codes for CASSLWTEETQYF.